This T cell receptor (beta chain) was obtained from a study of beta chain features in type 1 diabetes. Study-level findings and limits: When Type 1 diabetes patients were examined, their TCRB CDR3s proved moderately but significantly shorter in all four CD4+ subsets.

This clone has more than one count but fewer than ten. Antigen unknown. Reverse transcribing all isolated RNA meant expressed TCRB transcripts were sequenced. The repertoire was sequenced with immunoSEQ multiplex PCR; TCRdb's copy has only in-frame clones and lacks some. This sample has around 240,000 clones, with about a sixth found just once. This TCR was recovered from a man aged 30 to 45 with type 1 diabetes. The sequenced sample consisted of naive CD4+ T cells from blood.

CDR3 nucleotide sequence: TGCGCCAGCAGCCGCAGAACGACAGGGAACACTGAAGCTTTCTTT. It yields the protein CASSRRTTGNTEAFF. The chain has TRBV4-3 and TRBJ1-1; tentative D call: TRBD1 (6 bases). This CDR3 is 15 amino acids long. The ends were cut back, 4 bases at V and 1 base at J, with 13 bases in the middle. Per the germline V gene, CDR1 is LGHNA and CDR2 is YSLEER.